This T cell receptor (beta chain) was retrieved from a study of neoadjuvant anti-PD-1 for oral cavity cancer. Study findings and constraints: Higher pretreatment blood Treg/Th17 ratios correlated with higher pretreatment blood and lower post-treatment tumor TCRbeta clonality.

This clone has a handful of counts. No antigen is known for it. Stage II-IVA oral cavity squamous cell carcinoma was new and untreated by systemic or radiation therapy. The patients had HPV-negative, locally advanced oral cavity squamous cell carcinoma. Tumor libraries mostly used about 4.5 ug genomic DNA, two replicates each. Profiled with immunoSEQ multiplex PCR; TCRdb holds only in-frame clones, not every one. The table shows roughly 13,000 clones, with roughly 60% occurring only once. This clonotype originated in a person aged 35-79 years with oral cavity squamous cell carcinoma. The source was tumor tissue, collected before nivolumab (anti-PD-1) treatment.

CDR3 residues: CATGGFYNEQFF. The CDR3 DNA reads as TGTGCCACCGGGGGTTTCTACAATGAGCAGTTCTTC. The rearrangement links TRBV19 to TRBJ2-1; TRBD2 is a possible D gene (6 bases). The CDR3 has 12 residues. The V end lost 10 bases, the J end lost 3 bases, and 10 bases lay between the germline ends. The germline V gene has CDR1 LNHDA and CDR2 SQIVND (reference sequence).